Here is one T cell receptor (beta chain) with its context. This same CDR3 is encoded by further DNA sequences in the sample. The data originate from a study of PD-1 blockade in classical Hodgkin lymphoma. Study-wide background: Intravenous delivery of nivolumab at 3 mg/kg to patients occurred every 2 weeks.

Described time point: cycle 4 day 1 (C4D1), after 6 weeks of nivolumab. Each patient's relapse followed autologous stem cell transplantation, and brentuximab vedotin exposure varied. Researchers report purifying CD4+ T cells from thawed PBMCs by magnetic negative selection. From germline, CDR1 is MNHNY and CDR2 SVGAGI (reference sequence). Trimming took 0 bases from V and 8 from J, leaving 10 bases between them. The CDR3 spans 13 residues. TCRdb keeps only in-frame clones here, not all; method: immunoSEQ multiplex PCR. The sample has tens of thousands of clones; about 81% are singletons. The material sequenced was CD4+ T cells from blood, taken before the fourth cycle of nivolumab. The rearrangement links TRBV6-6 to TRBJ1-2; D not certain. The receptor was derived from a human donor with classical Hodgkin lymphoma. CDR3 region: CASSYSGGSGYTF. The CDR3 DNA reads as TGTGCCAGCAGTTACTCAGGAGGGAGCGGCTACACCTTC.